This is a list of T cell receptor beta chains from one sample in a study of shared clonotypes between healthy human individuals. Only in-frame clones appear in the TCRdb table, and some are missing; sequencing was by immunoSEQ multiplex PCR. The sample holds about 2.4 million clones, around nine tenths seen once. Sequenced sample: naive CD4+ T cells sorted from blood. These receptors came from a man aged 18 to 30 in good health. The CDR3 runs from the conserved cysteine through the conserved F or W. D genes are given only for firm matches. Size tells how often a clone was seen (once, few, many) or the class of an expanded clone, and some rows leave it out.

J gene,D gene,clone size,V gene,CDR3 DNA,CDR3 protein
TRBJ1-6,TRBD1,.,TRBV7-8,TGTGCCAGCAGCTTAACTGACCGGGACAGCATCACCTCGTATAATTCACCCCTCCACTTT,CASSLTDRDSITSYNSPLHF
TRBJ1-4,TRBD1,.,TRBV2,TGTGCCAGCAGGGACCGACAGGGATCGAATGAAAAACTGTTTTTT,CASRDRQGSNEKLFF
TRBJ2-2,.,.,TRBV10-3,TGTGCCATCAGGAGCCGGCCTAACACCGGGGAGCTGTTTTTT,CAIRSRPNTGELFF
TRBJ1-5,.,few,TRBV10-1,TGCGCCAGCAGTGAGTCGATGGCGGGACCCCAGCATTTT,CASSESMAGPQHF
TRBJ2-7,.,once,TRBV6-5,TGTGCCAGCAGCTACCAGGGGTACGAGCAGTACTTC,CASSYQGYEQYF
TRBJ2-3,TRBD1,.,TRBV5-6,TGTGCCAGCAGCCGTGACAGGGGAGATACGCAGTATTTT,CASSRDRGDTQYF
TRBJ1-3,.,.,TRBV30,TGTGCCTGGAACCCCCGCTCTGGAAACACCATATATTTT,CAWNPRSGNTIYF
TRBJ1-1,.,few,TRBV5-1,TGCGCCAGCAGCCACACGGACGGGAACACTGAAGCTTTCTTT,CASSHTDGNTEAFF
TRBJ2-7,TRBD2,few,TRBV7-9,TGTGCCAGCAGCACACTAGCGATTGAGCAGTACTTC,CASSTLAIEQYF
TRBJ2-1,.,.,TRBV30,TGTGCCTGGAGGGATGACAGCTACAATGAGCAGTTCTTC,CAWRDDSYNEQFF
TRBJ1-5,.,once,TRBV19,TGTGCCAGTAGTATAGGGTACGGAGGCAATCAGCCCCAGCATTTT,CASSIGYGGNQPQHF
TRBJ2-3,.,once,TRBV7-2,TGTGCCAGCAGCCAGCACCCTAGCGCGGGTCCGAGCACAGATACGCAGTATTTT,CASSQHPSAGPSTDTQYF